This T cell receptor (beta chain) was captured in a study of identical twins. From germline, CDR1 is SGHVS and CDR2 FQNEAQ. The CDR3 extends over 17 amino acids. V lost 1 base and J 0 bases, leaving 13 bases between the germline ends. Using its own MiXCR run on the 5' RACE reads, TCRdb lists one record per CDR3 protein. The sample shows some 730,000 distinct CDR3 sequences, around a sixth of them seen only once. These data were also reused for a study on T cells expressing NK-cell markers. As that report states: Anti-gamma-delta TCR antibody use in several experiments restricted sorting to alpha-beta TCR T cells. In several donors, dominant clonotypes made up roughly 28.3-65% of CD3+CD56-NKG2C+ cells.

This sequence joins TRBV7-8 and TRBJ2-1, with a weak D call TRBD1 (6 bases). The sequenced material came from PBMCs. This TCR derives from a woman aged 18 to 35 in good health. CDR3 DNA sequence: TGTGCCAGCAGCTTAGTAACAGGGAACAGCTCCTACAATGAGCAGTTCTTC. The encoded protein is CASSLVTGNSSYNEQFF.